Below are 26 T cell receptor beta chains sequenced from a single sample in a study of early T cells in non-severe SARS-CoV-2 infection. Each CDR3 protein is one row after TCRdb ran MiXCR on the 5' RACE reads. The sample yields some 22,000 distinct CDR3 sequences, 4.5% to 6% seen once. The source material was whole blood. The receptor set was obtained from an adult who was a healthcare worker with PCR-confirmed SARS-CoV-2 infection or an uninfected control (not recorded which).

This sequence joins TRBV7-9 and TRBJ2-7, with a weak D call TRBD2 (6 bases). Germline V lookup: CDR1 SEHNR, CDR2 FQNEAQ (reference sequence). CDR3 length: 17 residues. V dropped 5 bases and J dropped 1 base, with 21 bases sitting between them. CDR3 nucleotides: TGTGCCAGCAGCCCGCAGTCAGGGACTGCCTTTTCCTACGAGCAGTACTTC. This gives the protein CASSPQSGTAFSYEQYF.

The table lists this clonotype with many counts. CDR3: CASSVVGSGGPNEQFF. CDR3 DNA: TGTGCCAGCAGCGTAGTGGGTAGCGGGGGCCCCAATGAGCAGTTCTTC. This chain links TRBV9 with TRBJ2-1, with 9 bases aligning to TRBD2. Unmatched junction bases numbered 7, after V lost 0 bases and J lost 6 bases. This CDR3 spans 16 amino acids. The germline V gene has CDR1 SGDLS and CDR2 YYNGEE.

The table lists this clonotype with a few counts. This chain connects TRBV15 to TRBJ2-2, with D uncertain. The CDR3 spans 15 residues. V gave up 1 base and J gave up 4 bases, with 10 bases separating them. CDR1 is LNHNV and CDR2 is YYDKDF in the germline V gene (reference sequence). The CDR3 is CATSRGGVGTGELFF. The CDR3 nucleotides are TGTGCCACCAGCAGAGGTGGGGTGGGCACCGGGGAGCTGTTTTTT. Drawing the rest from reference TRBV15 and TRBJ2-2, the complete variable domain is DAMVIQNPRYQVTQFGKPVTLSCSQTLNHNVMYWYQQKSSQAPKLLFHYYDKDFNNEADTPDNFQSRRPNTSFCFLDIRSPGLGDTAMYLCATSRGGVGTGELFFGEGSRLTVL.

The chain employs TRBV4-2 and TRBJ2-5; TRBD1 might be the D (6 bases). V lost 1 base to trimming and J lost 2 bases, with 14 bases between them. The CDR3 consists of 16 residues. In germline, CDR1 is LGHNA, CDR2 YNFKEQ. The CDR3 is CASSQVRSDSQETQYF. The DNA of the CDR3 is TGTGCCAGCAGCCAAGTTAGATCGGACAGTCAAGAGACCCAGTACTTC.

J is TRBJ2-7 and V is TRBV12-3 or TRBV12-4; 10 bases agree with TRBD2. This CDR3 has 15 amino acids. The junction had 4 bases not matched to a gene; V was cut back by 4 bases and J by 1 base. The CDR3 DNA is TGTGCCAGCAGTTCCCCACTAGCGGGATCCTACGAGCAGTACTTC. This sequence encodes CASSSPLAGSYEQYF.

This clonotype occurred many times. V is TRBV7-9 and J is TRBJ1-2, with 7 bases identical to TRBD1. CDR3 length: 16 amino acids. Germline V CDR1 and CDR2: SEHNR, FQNEAQ (reference sequence). V was pared by 4 bases and J by 7 bases, with 15 bases of the junction left unmatched. The CDR3 coding sequence is TGTGCCAGCAGCTCCCTCGGTCCGGGACAGAGGTCTGGCTACACCTTC. Translating it yields CASSSLGPGQRSGYTF. The variable domain in full, with the rest retrieved from reference TRBV7-9 and TRBJ1-2, is DTGVSQNPRHKITKRGQNVTFRCDPISEHNRLYWYRQTLGQGPEFLTYFQNEAQLEKSRLLSDRFSAERPKGSFSTLEIQRTEQGDSAMYLCASSSLGPGQRSGYTFGSGTRLTVV.

This chain connects TRBV19 to TRBJ2-7, with 9 bases lining up with TRBD1. With V trimmed by 3 bases and J by 0 bases, 3 bases remained unmatched. Germline-derived CDR1 and CDR2 are LNHDA and SQIVND (reference sequence). The CDR3 runs to 15 residues. The DNA of the CDR3 is TGTGCCAGTAGTATCGGGACAGGGAGCTCCTACGAGCAGTACTTC. Translated: CASSIGTGSSYEQYF.

This clonotype has at least ten counts. This rearrangement joins TRBV27 to TRBJ2-7, with TRBD2 identical over 9 bases. The germline V gene has CDR1 MNHEY and CDR2 SMNVEV (reference sequence). This CDR3 has 16 amino acids. Trimming removed 6 bases from V and 3 bases from J; junction bases left unmatched: 12. This chain's CDR3 is CASSPARSSGNYEQYF. CDR3 bases: TGTGCCAGCAGCCCCGCCAGATCTAGCGGGAACTACGAGCAGTACTTC.

This clonotype was seen ten or more times. One end of the junction varies from germline; a read error may be responsible. This chain links TRBV5-1 with TRBJ1-2; no definite D call. The length of the CDR3 is 11 residues. Germline CDR1 is SGHRS and CDR2 is YFSETQ. The CDR3 loop is CTSNGDGGYTF. CDR3 in DNA: TGCACCAGCAACGGCGACGGGGGCTACACCTTC.

The table lists this clonotype with a few counts. This chain joins TRBV11-2 and TRBJ2-6; 7 bases are a match to TRBD2. The CDR3 contains 16 residues. V trimming: 4 bases; J trimming: 2 bases; junction bases outside the gene matches: 5. CDR1 is SGHAT, CDR2 FQNNGV, per germline. The DNA of the CDR3 is TGTGCCAGCAGCTCACGGGGAGGGACTGGGGCCAACGTCCTGACTTTC. Protein: CASSSRGGTGANVLTF.

Many counts were recorded for this clonotype. The chain links TRBV29-1 to TRBJ2-7; D is possibly TRBD1 (6 bases). CDR1 SQVTM and CDR2 ANQGSEA come from the germline V gene. The ends were cut back, 2 bases at V and 3 bases at J, with 11 bases in the middle. This CDR3 is built from 13 residues. CDR3 sequence (DNA): TGCAGCGTTGAAAGCGCAGGGGACTACGAGCAGTACTTC. Encoded protein: CSVESAGDYEQYF.

To note about this clonotype: The junction departs from the called germline gene at one end, perhaps through a read error. J is TRBJ1-2 and V is TRBV20-1; no definite D call. This CDR3 is 10 amino acids long. Germline V lookup: CDR1 DFQATT, CDR2 SNEGSKA (reference sequence). For the CDR3, the DNA is TGCAGTGCTAGAGATTTAGAATACGCCTTC. Its protein product is CSARDLEYAF.

This clonotype was seen ten or more times. The V and J genes are TRBV7-6 and TRBJ1-1; D unclear. CDR1 SGHVS and CDR2 FNYEAQ come from the germline V gene. There are 13 residues in the CDR3. V lost 5 bases, J lost 2 bases, and 9 bases lay in between. The CDR3 nucleotides are TGTGCCAGCAGCCTGTCTTACAACACTGAAGCTTTCTTT. This codes for CASSLSYNTEAFF.

Many counts were recorded for this clonotype. The chain employs TRBV10-3 and TRBJ1-6, with D maybe TRBD1 (5 bases). The CDR3 loop spans 15 amino acids. From germline, CDR1 is ENHRY and CDR2 SYGVKD. V dropped 6 bases and J dropped 2 bases, with 11 bases sitting between them. As DNA, the CDR3 is TGTGCCATCAGAGACAGCAAGGCCTATAATTCACCCCTCCACTTT. The encoded protein is CAIRDSKAYNSPLHF.

This clonotype was recorded many times. The chain has TRBV29-1 and TRBJ2-1; TRBD1 might be the D (5 bases). This CDR3 contains 15 residues. V shed 4 bases and J shed 3 bases, with 16 bases lying between them. Germline CDR1 reads SQVTM; CDR2 reads ANQGSEA. The CDR3 DNA reads as TGCAGCGTTGGGGCTGGACAATCATTCTACAATGAGCAGTTCTTC. Translating gives CSVGAGQSFYNEQFF.

This clonotype appeared a few times. The chain couples TRBV27 to TRBJ2-4; the D gene is possibly TRBD1 (6 bases). The CDR3 has 15 residues. Germline assignment: CDR1 MNHEY and CDR2 SMNVEV (reference sequence). The V end lost 5 bases, the J end lost 2 bases, and 13 bases lay between the germline ends. The CDR3 DNA follows: TGTGCCAGCAGTCCAACAGGGAATTCCAAAAACATTCAGTACTTC. It is translated as CASSPTGNSKNIQYF.

A remark on this clonotype: It may be a read error: a sequence one base away is much more abundant. This chain connects TRBV6-2 or TRBV6-3 to TRBJ1-2; no clear D. From germline, CDR1 is MNHEY and CDR2 SVGEGT. CDR3 length: 12 amino acids. The chain's CDR3 is CGSSYPPEGYTF. As DNA, the CDR3 is TGTGGCAGCAGTTACCCGCCTGAGGGCTACACCTTC.

This clonotype has just a few counts. Sequence at one end of the junction differs from germline and may be a read error. The CDR3 loop reads CANSLLEGGLNTGELFF. The CDR3 DNA is TGTGCCAACAGCTTATTGGAGGGGGGACTTAACACCGGGGAGCTGTTTTTT. The gene calls are TRBV7-6 and TRBJ2-2; the D gene could be TRBD1 or TRBD2 (6 bases each). Germline-derived CDR1 and CDR2 are SGHVS and FNYEAQ. The CDR3 is made up of 17 amino acids.

This clonotype was counted between two and nine times. The V call is TRBV12-3 or TRBV12-4, the J call TRBJ2-5; D might be TRBD2 (6 bases). Between the trimmed V and J ends, which lost 5 bases and 10 bases, there was a span of 20 bases. This CDR3 has 14 residues. The CDR3 bases are TGTGCCAGCAGTACTCGGGACTCCCTAGTGGACCAGTACTTC. Its translation: CASSTRDSLVDQYF.

This clonotype occurred many times. The DNA of the CDR3 is TGTGCCAGCAGTTTATCCCCAGATACGCAGTATTTT. Translation gives CASSLSPDTQYF. The rearrangement links TRBV12-3 or TRBV12-4 to TRBJ2-3; no firm D call. Trimming shortened V by 2 bases and J by 4 bases, and 4 bases separated the two germline ends. The CDR3 runs to 12 residues.

This clonotype came up many times. This chain connects TRBV5-1 to TRBJ2-1; maybe TRBD1 (5 bases). The CDR3 contains 17 residues. Trimming removed 0 bases at V and 3 bases at J, with 16 bases between. Per the germline V gene, CDR1 is SGHRS and CDR2 is YFSETQ. CDR3 in DNA: TGCGCCAGCAGCTTGGACGCAGGGCTAAAAAGCTACAATGAGCAGTTCTTC. It specifies CASSLDAGLKSYNEQFF.

The rearrangement joins TRBV6-2 or TRBV6-3 to TRBJ2-6; D not certain. This CDR3 region has 15 residues. Germline V lookup: CDR1 MNHEY, CDR2 SVGEGT. V was shortened by 6 bases and J by 0 bases, with 9 bases between the two germline ends. The CDR3 DNA reads TGTGCCAGCAGCCGTCGAATCTCTGGGGCCAACGTCCTGACTTTC. It encodes CASSRRISGANVLTF.

The chain carries TRBV6-6 and TRBJ2-7, with D maybe TRBD1 (5 bases). The CDR3 spans 16 residues. The germline gives CDR1 MNHNY, CDR2 SVGAGI (reference sequence). The V end lost 6 bases, the J end lost 0 bases, and 18 bases lay between the germline ends. CDR3: CASSHSRQGSSYEQYF. The CDR3 DNA reads TGTGCCAGCAGCCACTCCCGGCAGGGTAGCTCCTACGAGCAGTACTTC.

This clonotype was detected many times. The V gene is TRBV11-2, the J gene TRBJ1-1, with D hard to call. The CDR3 contains 13 residues. Trimming took off 1 base at V and 11 bases at J, with 14 bases between the two ends. CDR1 and CDR2 (germline): SGHAT, FQNNGV. CDR3: CASSLAVGVGAFF. The CDR3 DNA follows: TGTGCCAGCAGCTTAGCCGTGGGCGTCGGGGCTTTCTTT.

This clonotype was detected a few times. The chain couples TRBV12-3 or TRBV12-4 to TRBJ2-7; D call uncertain. This CDR3 contains 14 residues. Trimming removed 7 bases at V and 1 base at J, with 14 bases between. The CDR3 protein is CASTPVAASYEQYF. The DNA of the CDR3 is TGTGCCAGCACTCCCGTGGCAGCTTCCTACGAGCAGTACTTC.

This clonotype was observed at least ten times. V and J are TRBV13 and TRBJ1-1, with D perhaps TRBD1 (5 bases). The CDR3 is made up of 14 amino acids. The germline V and J ends were trimmed by 7 bases and 6 bases, with 18 bases remaining between them. Germline lookup yields CDR1 PRHDT and CDR2 FYEKMQ (reference sequence). The CDR3 protein is CASTKSRQSPEAFF. CDR3 coding DNA: TGTGCCAGCACTAAGAGTAGACAGTCGCCTGAAGCTTTCTTT.